The clone carrying this TCR beta chain was observed a handful of times. No antigen is known for it. This sample stems from a study of CD8 T cells in ankylosing spondylitis. Study-level results: Disease-associated clones were reportedly significantly overrepresented in matched ankylosing spondylitis synovial fluid.

TCRdb itself ran the 5' RACE reads through MiXCR, one entry per CDR3 protein. The table shows 250,000 to 400,000 distinct CDR3 sequences, with 11% occurring only once. CDR3 length: 15 residues. V shed 0 bases and J shed 0 bases, with 10 bases lying between them. Looked up from germline, CDR1 is SGHRS and CDR2 is YFSETQ. Material: blood, either unsorted or a sorted T cell fraction (not recorded which). The receptor was isolated from a female donor with ankylosing spondylitis or in good health (not recorded which). This rearrangement joins TRBV5-1 to TRBJ2-7; D gene unclear. The CDR3 nucleotides read TGCGCCAGCAGCTTGGATTGGGCCAGCTCCTACGAGCAGTACTTC. This sequence encodes CASSLDWASSYEQYF.